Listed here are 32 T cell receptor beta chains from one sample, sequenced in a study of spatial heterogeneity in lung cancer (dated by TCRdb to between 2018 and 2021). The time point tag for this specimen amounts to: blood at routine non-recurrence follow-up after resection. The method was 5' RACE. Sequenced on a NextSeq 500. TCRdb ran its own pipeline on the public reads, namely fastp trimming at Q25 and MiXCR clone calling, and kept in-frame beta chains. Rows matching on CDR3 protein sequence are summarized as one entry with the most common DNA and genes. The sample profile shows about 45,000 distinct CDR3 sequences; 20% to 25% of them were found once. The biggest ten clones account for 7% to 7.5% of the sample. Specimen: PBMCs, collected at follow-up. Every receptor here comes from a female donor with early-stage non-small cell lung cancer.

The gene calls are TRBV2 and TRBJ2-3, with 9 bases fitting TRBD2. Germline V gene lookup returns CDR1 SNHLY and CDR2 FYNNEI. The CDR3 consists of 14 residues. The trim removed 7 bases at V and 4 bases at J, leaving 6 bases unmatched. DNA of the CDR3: TGTGCCAGCATCTCCGTAGCGGGGGCAGATACGCAGTATTTT. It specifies CASISVAGADTQYF.

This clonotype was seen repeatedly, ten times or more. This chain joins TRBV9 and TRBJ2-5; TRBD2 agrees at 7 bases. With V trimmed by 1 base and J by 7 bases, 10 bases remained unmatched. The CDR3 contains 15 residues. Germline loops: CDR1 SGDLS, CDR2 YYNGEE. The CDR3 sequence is CASSVWSGGIVTQYF. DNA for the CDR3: TGTGCCAGCAGCGTATGGTCGGGGGGAATTGTGACCCAGTACTTC.

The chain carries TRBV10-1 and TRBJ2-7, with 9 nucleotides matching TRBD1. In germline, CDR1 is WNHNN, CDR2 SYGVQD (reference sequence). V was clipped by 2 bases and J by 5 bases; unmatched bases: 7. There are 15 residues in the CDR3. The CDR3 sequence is CASSERGTGMNEQYF. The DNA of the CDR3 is TGCGCCAGCAGTGAGCGCGGGACAGGGATGAACGAGCAGTACTTC.

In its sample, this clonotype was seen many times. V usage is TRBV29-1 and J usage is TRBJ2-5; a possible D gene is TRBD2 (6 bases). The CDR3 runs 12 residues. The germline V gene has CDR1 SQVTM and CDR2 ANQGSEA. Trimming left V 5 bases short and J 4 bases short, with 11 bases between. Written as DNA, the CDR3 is TGCAGCGTTTTGGTGGGAGGAGAGACCCAGTACTTC. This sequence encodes CSVLVGGETQYF.

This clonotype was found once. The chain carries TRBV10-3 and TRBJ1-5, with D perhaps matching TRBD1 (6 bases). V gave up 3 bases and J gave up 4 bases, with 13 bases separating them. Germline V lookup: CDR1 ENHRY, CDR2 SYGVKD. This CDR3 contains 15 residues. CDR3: CAISDTGGTNQPQHF. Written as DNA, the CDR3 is TGTGCCATCAGTGATACGGGAGGGACAAATCAGCCCCAGCATTTT.

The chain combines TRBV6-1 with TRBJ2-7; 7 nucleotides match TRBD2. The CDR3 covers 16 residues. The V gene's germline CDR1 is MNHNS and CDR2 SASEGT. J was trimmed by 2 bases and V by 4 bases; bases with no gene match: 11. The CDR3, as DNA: TGTGCCAGCAGTGCCCGTCTAGCGGCCAGACCCTACGAGCAGTACTTC. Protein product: CASSARLAARPYEQYF.

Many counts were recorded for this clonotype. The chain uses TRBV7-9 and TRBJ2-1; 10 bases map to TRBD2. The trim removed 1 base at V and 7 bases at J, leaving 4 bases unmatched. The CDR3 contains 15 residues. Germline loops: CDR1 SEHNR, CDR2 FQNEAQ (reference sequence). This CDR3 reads CASSLEAGGPNEQFF. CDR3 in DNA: TGTGCCAGCAGCTTAGAAGCGGGAGGGCCGAATGAGCAGTTCTTC.

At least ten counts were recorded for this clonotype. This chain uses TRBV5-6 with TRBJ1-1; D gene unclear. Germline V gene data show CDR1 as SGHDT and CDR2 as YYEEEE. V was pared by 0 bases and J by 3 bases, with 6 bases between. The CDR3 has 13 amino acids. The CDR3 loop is CASSLDIYTEAFF. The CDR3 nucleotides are TGTGCCAGCAGCTTGGACATTTACACTGAAGCTTTCTTT.

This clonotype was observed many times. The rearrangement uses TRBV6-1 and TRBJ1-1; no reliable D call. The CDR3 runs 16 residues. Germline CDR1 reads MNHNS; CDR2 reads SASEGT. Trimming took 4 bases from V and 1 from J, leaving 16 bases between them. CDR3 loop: CASSGLLQDPNTEAFF. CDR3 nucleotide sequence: TGTGCCAGCAGTGGCCTCCTGCAGGACCCGAACACTGAAGCTTTCTTT.

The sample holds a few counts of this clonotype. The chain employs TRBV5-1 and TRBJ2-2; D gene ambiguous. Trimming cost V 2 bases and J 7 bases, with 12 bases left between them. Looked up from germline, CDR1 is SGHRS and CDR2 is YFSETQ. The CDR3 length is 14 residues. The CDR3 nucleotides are TGCGCCAGCAGCTTATTGGGAAGTGACGGGGAGCTGTTTTTT. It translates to CASSLLGSDGELFF.

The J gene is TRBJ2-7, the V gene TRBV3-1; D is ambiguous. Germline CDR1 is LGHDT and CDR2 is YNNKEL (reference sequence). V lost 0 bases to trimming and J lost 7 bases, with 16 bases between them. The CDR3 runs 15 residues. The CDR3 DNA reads TGTGCCAGCAGCCAAGATCAGGCCTCGATAAAAGAGCAGTACTTC. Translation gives CASSQDQASIKEQYF.

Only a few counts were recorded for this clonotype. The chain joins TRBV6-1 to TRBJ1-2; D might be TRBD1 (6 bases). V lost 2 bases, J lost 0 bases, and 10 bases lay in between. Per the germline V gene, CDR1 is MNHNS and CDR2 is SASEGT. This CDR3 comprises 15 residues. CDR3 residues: CASSEWGHSNYGYTF. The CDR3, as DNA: TGTGCCAGCAGTGAATGGGGGCACTCTAACTATGGCTACACCTTC.

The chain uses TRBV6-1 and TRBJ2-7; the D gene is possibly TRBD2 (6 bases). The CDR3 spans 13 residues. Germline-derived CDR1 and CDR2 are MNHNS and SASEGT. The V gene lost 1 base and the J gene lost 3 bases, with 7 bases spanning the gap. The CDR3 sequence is CASSEGGLYEQYF. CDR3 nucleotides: TGTGCCAGCAGTGAAGGGGGACTCTACGAGCAGTACTTC.

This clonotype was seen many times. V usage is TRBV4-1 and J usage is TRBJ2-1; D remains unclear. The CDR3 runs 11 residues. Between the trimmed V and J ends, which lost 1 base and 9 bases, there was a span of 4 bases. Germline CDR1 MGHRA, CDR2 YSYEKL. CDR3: CASSQGLEQFF. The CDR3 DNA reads TGCGCCAGCAGCCAAGGGCTTGAGCAGTTCTTC.

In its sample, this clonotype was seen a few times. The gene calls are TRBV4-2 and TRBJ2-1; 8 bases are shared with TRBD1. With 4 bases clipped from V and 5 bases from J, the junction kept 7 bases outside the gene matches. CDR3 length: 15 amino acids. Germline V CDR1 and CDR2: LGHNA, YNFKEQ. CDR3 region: CASSRGQGEDNEQFF. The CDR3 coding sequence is TGTGCCAGCAGCCGAGGACAGGGAGAGGACAATGAGCAGTTCTTC.

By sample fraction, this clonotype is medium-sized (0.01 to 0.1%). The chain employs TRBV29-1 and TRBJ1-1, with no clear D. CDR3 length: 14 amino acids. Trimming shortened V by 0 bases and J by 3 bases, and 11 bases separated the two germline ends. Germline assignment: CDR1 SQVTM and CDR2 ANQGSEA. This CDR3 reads CSVEDPSTYTEAFF. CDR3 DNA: TGCAGCGTTGAAGATCCCAGTACTTACACTGAAGCTTTCTTT.

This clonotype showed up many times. In nucleotides, the CDR3 is TGTGCCAGCAGTTTCCAGGGGTTGAGACAAGAGACCCAGTACTTC. It yields the protein CASSFQGLRQETQYF. The V call is TRBV12-3 or TRBV12-4, the J call TRBJ2-5; a weak D match, TRBD1 (6 bases). There are 15 residues in the CDR3. Trimming removed 3 bases from V and 2 bases from J, with 13 bases in between.

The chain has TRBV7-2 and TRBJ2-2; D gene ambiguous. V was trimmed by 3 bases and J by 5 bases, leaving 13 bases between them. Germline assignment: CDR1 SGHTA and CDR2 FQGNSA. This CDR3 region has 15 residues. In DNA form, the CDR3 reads TGTGCCAGCAGCTTGGTGGGTCGTGGAACCGGGGAGCTGTTTTTT. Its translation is CASSLVGRGTGELFF.

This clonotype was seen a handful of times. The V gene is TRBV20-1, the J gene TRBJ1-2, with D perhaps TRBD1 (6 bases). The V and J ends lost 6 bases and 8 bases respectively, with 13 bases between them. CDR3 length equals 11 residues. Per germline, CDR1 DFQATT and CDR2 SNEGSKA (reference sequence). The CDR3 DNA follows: TGCAGTGCCACGGACAGTTACGGCTACACCTTC. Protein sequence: CSATDSYGYTF.

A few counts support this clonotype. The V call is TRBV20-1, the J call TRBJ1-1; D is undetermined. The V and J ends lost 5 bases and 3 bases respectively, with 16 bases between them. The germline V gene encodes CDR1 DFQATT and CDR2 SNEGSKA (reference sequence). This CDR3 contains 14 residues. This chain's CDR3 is CSAPDGPRDTEAFF. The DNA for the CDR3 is TGCAGTGCTCCGGACGGGCCCCGGGACACTGAAGCTTTCTTT.

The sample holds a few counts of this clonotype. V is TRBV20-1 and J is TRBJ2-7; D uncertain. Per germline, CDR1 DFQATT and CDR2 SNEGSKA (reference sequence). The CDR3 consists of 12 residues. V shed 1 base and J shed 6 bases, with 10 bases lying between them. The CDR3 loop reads CSARGAWGEQYV. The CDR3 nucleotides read TGCAGTGCTAGAGGTGCTTGGGGCGAGCAGTACGTC.

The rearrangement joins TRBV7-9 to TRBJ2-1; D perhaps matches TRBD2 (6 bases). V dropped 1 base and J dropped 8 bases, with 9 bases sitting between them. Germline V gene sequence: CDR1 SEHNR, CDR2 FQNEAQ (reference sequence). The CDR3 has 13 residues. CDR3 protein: CASSLGREDEQFF. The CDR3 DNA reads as TGTGCCAGCAGCTTAGGGAGGGAGGATGAGCAGTTCTTC.

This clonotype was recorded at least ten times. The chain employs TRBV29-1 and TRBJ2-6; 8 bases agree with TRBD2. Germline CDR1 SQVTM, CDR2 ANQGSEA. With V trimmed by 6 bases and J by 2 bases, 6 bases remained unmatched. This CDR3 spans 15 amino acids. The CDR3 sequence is CSVSGSAPGANVLTF. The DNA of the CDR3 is TGCAGCGTCAGCGGGAGCGCCCCTGGGGCCAACGTCCTGACTTTC.

CDR3 sequence: CASSFSGSGEKLFF. The CDR3 DNA reads as TGTGCCAGCAGTTTCTCGGGGTCCGGCGAAAAACTGTTTTTT. The V call is TRBV12-3 or TRBV12-4, the J call TRBJ1-4, with no clear D. V was clipped by 3 bases and J by 8 bases, with 13 bases between them. This CDR3 comprises 14 residues.

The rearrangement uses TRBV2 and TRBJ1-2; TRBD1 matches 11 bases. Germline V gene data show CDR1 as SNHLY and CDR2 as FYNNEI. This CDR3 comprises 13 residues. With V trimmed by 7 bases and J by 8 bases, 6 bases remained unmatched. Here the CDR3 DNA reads TGTGCCAGCAATATGGACAGGGGGCGCGGCTACACCTTC. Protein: CASNMDRGRGYTF.

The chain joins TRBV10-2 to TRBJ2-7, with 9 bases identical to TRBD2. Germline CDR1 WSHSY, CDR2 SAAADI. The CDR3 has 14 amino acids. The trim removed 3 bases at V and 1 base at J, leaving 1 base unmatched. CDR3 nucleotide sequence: TGCGCCAGCAGTGAAGCGGGGGGTTCCTACGAGCAGTACGTC. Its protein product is CASSEAGGSYEQYV.

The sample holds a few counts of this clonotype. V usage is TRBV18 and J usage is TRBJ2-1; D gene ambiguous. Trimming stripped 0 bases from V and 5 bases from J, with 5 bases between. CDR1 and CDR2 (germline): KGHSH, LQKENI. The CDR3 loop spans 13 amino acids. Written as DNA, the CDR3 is TGTGCCAGCTCACCACCCAGCCACAATGAGCAGTTCTTC. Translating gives CASSPPSHNEQFF. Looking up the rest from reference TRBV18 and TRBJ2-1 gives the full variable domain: NAGVMQNPRHLVRRRGQEARLRCSPMKGHSHVYWYRQLPEEGLKFMVYLQKENIIDESGMPKERFSAEFPKEGPSILRIQQVVRGDSAAYFCASSPPSHNEQFFGPGTRLTVL.

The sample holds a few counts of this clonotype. The CDR3 DNA reads as TGTGCCAGCAGGGGGGGACTAGCCGACAATGAGCAGTTCTTC. It specifies CASRGGLADNEQFF. The rearrangement uses TRBV7-3 and TRBJ2-1; TRBD2 matches at 9 bases. CDR3 size: 14 residues. The J segment lost 5 bases and the V segment lost 6 bases, leaving 5 bases of the junction unmatched. CDR1 SGHTA and CDR2 FQGTGA come from the germline V gene.

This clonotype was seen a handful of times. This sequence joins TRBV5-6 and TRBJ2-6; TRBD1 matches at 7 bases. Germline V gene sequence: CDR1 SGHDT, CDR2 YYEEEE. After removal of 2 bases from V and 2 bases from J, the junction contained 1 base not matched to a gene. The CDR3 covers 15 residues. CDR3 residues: CASSFQGAGANVLTF. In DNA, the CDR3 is TGTGCCAGCAGCTTTCAGGGGGCTGGGGCCAACGTCCTGACTTTC. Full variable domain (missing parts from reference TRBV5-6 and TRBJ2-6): DAGVTQSPTHLIKTRGQQVTLRCSPKSGHDTVSWYQQALGQGPQFIFQYYEEEERQRGNFPDRFSGHQFPNYSSELNVNALLLGDSALYLCASSFQGAGANVLTFGAGSRLTVL.

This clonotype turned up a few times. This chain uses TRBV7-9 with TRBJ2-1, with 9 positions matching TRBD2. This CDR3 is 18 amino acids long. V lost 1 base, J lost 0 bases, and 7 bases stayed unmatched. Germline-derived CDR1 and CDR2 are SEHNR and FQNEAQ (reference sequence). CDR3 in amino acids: CASSLGLAGRGSYNEQFF. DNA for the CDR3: TGTGCCAGCAGCTTAGGGCTAGCGGGGCGAGGCTCCTACAATGAGCAGTTCTTC.

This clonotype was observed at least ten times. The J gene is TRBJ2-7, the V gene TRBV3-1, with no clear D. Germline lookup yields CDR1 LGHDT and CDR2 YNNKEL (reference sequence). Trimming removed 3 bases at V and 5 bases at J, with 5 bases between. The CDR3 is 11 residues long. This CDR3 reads CASSHGDEQYF. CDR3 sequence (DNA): TGTGCCAGCAGCCACGGAGACGAGCAGTACTTC.

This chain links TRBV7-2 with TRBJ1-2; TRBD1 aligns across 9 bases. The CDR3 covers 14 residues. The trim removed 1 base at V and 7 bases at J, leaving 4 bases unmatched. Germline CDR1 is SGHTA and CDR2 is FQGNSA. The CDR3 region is CASSLDRGPGGYTF. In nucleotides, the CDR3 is TGTGCCAGCAGCTTAGACAGGGGGCCTGGTGGCTACACCTTC. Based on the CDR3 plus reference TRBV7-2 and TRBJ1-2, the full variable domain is GAGVSQSPSNKVTEKGKDVELRCDPISGHTALYWYRQSLGQGLEFLIYFQGNSAPDKSGLPSDRFSAERTGGSVSTLTIQRTQQEDSAVYLCASSLDRGPGGYTFGSGTRLTVV.